The 32 T cell receptor beta chains below all came from one sample that was sequenced in a study of shared clonotypes between healthy human individuals. Profiled with immunoSEQ multiplex PCR; TCRdb holds only in-frame clones, not every one. The sample lists about 510,000 clones, roughly 78% occurring once. Sequencing was carried out using PBMCs. These receptors came from a woman between 35 and 50 years old in good health. Some clones in this sample may be carry-over from other donors' samples.

V is TRBV18 and J is TRBJ1-5, with TRBD1 identical over 8 bases. The V gene's germline CDR1 is KGHSH and CDR2 LQKENI. V dropped 4 bases and J dropped 5; count of bases not matched to a gene: 7. The CDR3 is 15 amino acids. The CDR3 DNA is TGTGCCAGCTCACAAGGGGCAGGGGGCGATCAGCCCCAGCATTTT. It specifies CASSQGAGGDQPQHF.

The rearrangement links TRBV2 to TRBJ2-3; D gene ambiguous. Germline V lookup: CDR1 SNHLY, CDR2 FYNNEI. With 3 bases removed from V and 2 bases from J, the gap between germline ends came to 9 bases. The CDR3 has 14 residues. In DNA, the CDR3 is TGTGCCAGCAGTGACAGGACGATCACAGATACGCAGTATTTT. Translation gives CASSDRTITDTQYF.

This clone was recorded only once. This rearrangement joins TRBV7-3 to TRBJ2-2; D is uncertain. The germline CDR1 and CDR2 sequences are SGHTA and FQGTGA. This CDR3 region has 15 residues. Trimming stripped 5 bases from V and 0 bases from J, with 10 bases between. Here the CDR3 reads CASSPRAANTGELFF. DNA of the CDR3: TGTGCCAGCAGCCCCCGGGCAGCGAACACCGGGGAGCTGTTTTTT. The whole variable domain, remainder taken from reference TRBV7-3 and TRBJ2-2, is GAGVSQTPSNKVTEKGKYVELRCDPISGHTALYWYRQSLGQGPEFLIYFQGTGAADDSGLPNDRFFAVRPEGSVSTLKIQRTERGDSAVYLCASSPRAANTGELFFGEGSRLTVL.

This clone has only a few counts. The CDR3 spells CASSTGTGYHEQYF. In DNA, the CDR3 is TGTGCCAGTAGTACCGGGACAGGGTACCACGAGCAGTACTTC. The chain carries TRBV19 and TRBJ2-7; 9 nucleotides agree with TRBD1. This CDR3 spans 14 amino acids. The germline CDR1 and CDR2 sequences are LNHDA and SQIVND (reference sequence). The V gene end was trimmed by 4 bases and the J gene end by 5 bases; junction bases not matched to a gene: 6.

The genes are TRBV5-1 and TRBJ1-4; D might be TRBD1 (5 bases). V lost 0 bases and J lost 2, with 11 bases in between. Germline-derived CDR1 and CDR2 are SGHRS and YFSETQ. The CDR3 runs to 16 residues. CDR3 DNA: TGCGCCAGCAGCTTGGAAACAGGTGGTACTAATGAAAAACTGTTTTTT. As protein: CASSLETGGTNEKLFF.

This chain links TRBV4-2 with TRBJ2-1; D not resolved. The V and J ends lost 0 bases and 6 bases respectively, with 6 bases between them. Looked up from germline, CDR1 is LGHNA and CDR2 is YNFKEQ. CDR3 length: 13 residues. The CDR3 DNA is TGTGCCAGCAGCCAAGACCCAGGCAATGAGCAGTTCTTC. It is translated as CASSQDPGNEQFF.

The chain carries TRBV2 and TRBJ2-3; 14 bases are a match to TRBD2. CDR1 and CDR2 (germline): SNHLY, FYNNEI. V shed 6 bases and J 6 bases; nucleotides not matched to a gene: 8. This CDR3 spans 16 amino acids. The CDR3 DNA reads as TGTGCCAGCAGGCAGGGACTAGCGGGAGATTTGGATACGCAGTATTTT. The encoded protein is CASRQGLAGDLDTQYF.

The genes are TRBV5-1 and TRBJ2-5; a weak D match, TRBD2 (6 bases). From germline, CDR1 is SGHRS and CDR2 YFSETQ. The V end was cut by 0 bases, the J end by 2 bases, with 14 bases between. CDR3 size: 16 residues. CDR3 coding DNA: TGCGCCAGCAGCTTGGCAGGAGTAGCGGCACAAGAGACCCAGTACTTC. The encoded protein is CASSLAGVAAQETQYF.

V gene TRBV6-5 combines with J gene TRBJ1-2; tentative D call: TRBD1 (6 bases). V was clipped by 0 bases and J by 4 bases, with 12 bases between them. In germline, CDR1 is MNHEY, CDR2 SVGAGI. The CDR3 has 15 amino acids. The DNA for the CDR3 is TGTGCCAGCAGTTACTCGGTAGGACAGACCTATGGCTACACCTTC. It yields the protein CASSYSVGQTYGYTF.

The V and J genes are TRBV14 and TRBJ2-2; 9 nucleotides agree with TRBD1. Germline lookup yields CDR1 SGHDN and CDR2 FVKESK. Trimming at V came to 7 bases and at J to 4 bases, leaving 7 bases not matched to a gene. CDR3 length: 15 amino acids. The CDR3 nucleotides read TGTGCCAGCAAACCGGGACAGGGAGCCACCGGGGAGCTGTTTTTT. Protein: CASKPGQGATGELFF.

This clone appeared once. Other DNA sequences of this sample code for an identical CDR3. The chain recombines TRBV5-1 with TRBJ1-1; D might be TRBD1 (5 bases). This CDR3 spans 15 amino acids. Germline CDR1 SGHRS, CDR2 YFSETQ. Deletions cut 2 bases from V and 2 bases from J, with 13 bases between. CDR3 coding DNA: TGCGCCAGCAGCTTTGGGGGTGGCCTTAACACTGAAGCTTTCTTT. Translation: CASSFGGGLNTEAFF.

The chain is built from TRBV27 and TRBJ2-1; 7 bases align to TRBD2. In germline, CDR1 is MNHEY, CDR2 SMNVEV (reference sequence). V dropped 4 bases and J dropped 10; count of bases not matched to a gene: 10. This CDR3 has 14 residues. The CDR3 sequence is CASSSRTGREEQFF. CDR3 nucleotides: TGTGCCAGCAGTTCCCGGACGGGGAGGGAGGAGCAGTTCTTC.

The chain recombines TRBV9 with TRBJ2-3; D gene unclear. The CDR3 consists of 13 residues. CDR1 and CDR2 from the germline V gene are SGDLS and YYNGEE. V lost 0 bases, J lost 6 bases, and 8 bases lay in between. The CDR3, as DNA: TGTGCCAGCAGCGTAGAGGGCCTGGATACGCAGTATTTT. Amino acid sequence: CASSVEGLDTQYF.

The rearrangement joins TRBV5-4 to TRBJ2-1; D is perhaps TRBD2 (6 bases). The CDR3 sequence is 16 residues long. The V and J ends lost 0 bases and 2 bases respectively, with 12 bases between them. CDR1 and CDR2 from the germline V gene are SGHNT and YYREEE (reference sequence). The CDR3 loop reads CASSLARTTAYNEQFF. As DNA, the CDR3 is TGTGCCAGCAGCTTGGCTCGGACTACCGCCTACAATGAGCAGTTCTTC.

The chain combines TRBV30 with TRBJ2-7; D not resolved. Germline CDR1 and CDR2: GTSNPN and SVGIG (reference sequence). The CDR3 spans 13 residues. With 0 bases removed from V and 3 bases from J, the gap between germline ends came to 9 bases. CDR3 bases: TGTGCCTGGAGTGTCAGCTCATACTACGAGCAGTACTTC. Its translation: CAWSVSSYYEQYF.

This sequence joins TRBV7-4 and TRBJ2-3, with TRBD2 identical over 11 bases. J was trimmed by 4 bases and V by 4 bases; bases with no gene match: 16. The CDR3 covers 19 residues. From germline, CDR1 is SGHVT and CDR2 SQSDAQ. CDR3 protein: CASSSNHPTSGKVADTQYF. In nucleotides, the CDR3 is TGTGCCAGCAGCTCCAACCATCCGACTAGCGGGAAGGTGGCAGATACGCAGTATTTT.

The chain combines TRBV30 with TRBJ2-7; 11 bases are shared with TRBD2. The CDR3 runs to 13 residues. CDR1 and CDR2 from the germline V gene are GTSNPN and SVGIG (reference sequence). V lost 3 bases, J lost 6 bases, and 4 bases stayed unmatched. CDR3 in amino acids: CAWRLAGAGEQYF. The CDR3 bases are TGTGCCTGGAGACTAGCGGGAGCCGGCGAGCAGTACTTC.

This clone was detected once. The chain couples TRBV9 to TRBJ1-4; 9 nucleotides align to TRBD1. From germline, CDR1 is SGDLS and CDR2 YYNGEE. This CDR3 contains 16 residues. With 0 bases clipped from V and 0 bases from J, the junction kept 0 bases outside the gene matches. The CDR3 coding sequence is TGTGCCAGCAGCGTAGGGACAGGGGCAACTAATGAAAAACTGTTTTTT. Translating gives CASSVGTGATNEKLFF.

The chain employs TRBV7-2 and TRBJ2-3; possibly TRBD2 for D (5 bases). CDR1 is SGHTA, CDR2 FQGNSA, per germline. Trimming shortened V by 3 bases and J by 3 bases, and 13 bases separated the two germline ends. CDR3 size: 15 residues. The CDR3 here is CASSLMRVMTDTQYF. In nucleotides, the CDR3 is TGTGCCAGCAGCTTGATGCGGGTTATGACAGATACGCAGTATTTT.

This chain links TRBV19 with TRBJ1-1; the match to TRBD1 covers 9 bases. The CDR3 is made up of 14 amino acids. Germline V gene lookup returns CDR1 LNHDA and CDR2 SQIVND (reference sequence). V shed 4 bases, J shed 5 bases, and the junction held 5 bases outside the gene matches. The CDR3 DNA reads TGTGCCAGTAGTACAGACAGGGGGGGGACTGAAGCTTTCTTT. Its translation is CASSTDRGGTEAFF.

Points on this clone: In the same sample, other DNA sequences code for this CDR3. V and J are TRBV9 and TRBJ1-1; D might be TRBD1 (5 bases). The germline gives CDR1 SGDLS, CDR2 YYNGEE. There are 14 residues in the CDR3. Between the trimmed V and J ends, which lost 0 bases and 1 base, there was a span of 7 bases. CDR3 sequence (DNA): TGTGCCAGCAGCGTAGACGGGGGGAACACTGAAGCTTTCTTT. It encodes CASSVDGGNTEAFF.

J is TRBJ1-5 and V is TRBV18, with D hard to call. Germline CDR1 is KGHSH and CDR2 is LQKENI. The CDR3 contains 17 residues. V was shortened by 1 base and J by 0 bases, with 13 bases between the two germline ends. The CDR3 DNA reads TGTGCCAGCTCACCACTTCGAGGAGACCCTAGCAATCAGCCCCAGCATTTT. It translates to CASSPLRGDPSNQPQHF.

This sequence joins TRBV7-8 and TRBJ2-7; TRBD2 aligns across 9 bases. Germline V gives CDR1 SGHVS, CDR2 FQNEAQ. This CDR3 comprises 15 residues. V shed 1 base and J 4 bases; nucleotides not matched to a gene: 5. The CDR3 DNA follows: TGTGCCAGCAGCTTAGTGGTAGCGGGAGCTTACGAGCAGTACTTC. Translated: CASSLVVAGAYEQYF.

This clone was counted a few times. This chain joins TRBV7-9 and TRBJ1-1, with D possibly TRBD1 on 5 matching bases. V lost 5 bases to trimming and J lost 6 bases, with 13 bases between them. The germline CDR1 and CDR2 sequences are SEHNR and FQNEAQ (reference sequence). The CDR3 loop spans 13 amino acids. CDR3 DNA sequence: TGTGCCAGCAGCGCCGACAGTGGGGCTGAAGCTTTCTTT. It codes for CASSADSGAEAFF.

The chain is built from TRBV11-2 and TRBJ2-6; D not certain. The V gene's germline CDR1 is SGHAT and CDR2 FQNNGV. The CDR3 is 16 amino acids. The V end was cut by 5 bases, the J end by 1 base, with 12 bases between. The DNA for the CDR3 is TGTGCCAGCAGCACCCAGCCACTTTCTGGGGCCAACGTCCTGACTTTC. This codes for CASSTQPLSGANVLTF.

The CDR3 spells CASRPGPDYEQYF. For the CDR3, the DNA is TGCGCCAGCAGGCCAGGCCCTGACTACGAGCAGTACTTC. The V and J genes are TRBV10-2 and TRBJ2-7; D gene unclear. CDR3 length equals 13 residues. Germline V gives CDR1 WSHSY, CDR2 SAAADI. Deletions cut 6 bases from V and 3 bases from J, with 12 bases between.

The chain joins TRBV28 to TRBJ2-5; 10 nucleotides align to TRBD1. The end of the DNA is better explained by TRBJ2-7, so the J call may be wrong. CDR1 and CDR2 (germline): MDHEN, SYDVKM. The CDR3 sequence is 13 residues long. CDR3 sequence reads: CATWGQGNYEQYF. CDR3 DNA sequence: TGTGCCACCTGGGGACAGGGGAACTACGAGCAGTACTTC.

This clone was recorded a few times. This chain links TRBV28 with TRBJ2-7; D remains unclear. Trimming removed 5 bases at V and 2 bases at J, with 13 bases between. In germline, CDR1 is MDHEN, CDR2 SYDVKM. This CDR3 comprises 14 residues. In DNA form, the CDR3 reads TGTGCCAGCAGTCCACTTCGAGTTCCCTACGAGCAGTACTTC. Translated, it gives CASSPLRVPYEQYF.

At least ten counts were recorded for this clone. Other DNA variants within this sample encode the same CDR3. CDR3 sequence reads: CASSEDLNQPQHF. The CDR3 DNA reads TGTGCCAGCAGTGAGGATCTAAATCAGCCCCAGCATTTT. The gene calls are TRBV6-4 and TRBJ1-5; D ambiguous. The CDR3 is 13 amino acids. Per the germline V gene, CDR1 is MRHNA and CDR2 is SNTAGT. V was clipped by 3 bases and J by 4 bases, with 7 bases between them.

This chain joins TRBV5-4 and TRBJ1-3; D perhaps matches TRBD1 (5 bases). Germline values: CDR1 SGHNT, CDR2 YYREEE (reference sequence). CDR3 length equals 15 residues. The V and J ends lost 3 bases and 0 bases respectively, with 10 bases between them. The CDR3 sequence is CASSSGRDSGNTIYF. The CDR3 nucleotides read TGTGCCAGCAGCTCCGGCAGGGACTCTGGAAACACCATATATTTT.

The V and J genes are TRBV18 and TRBJ1-5; TRBD1 matches 10 bases. Germline values: CDR1 KGHSH, CDR2 LQKENI. The V and J ends lost 4 bases and 3 bases, in that order; junction bases with no gene match: 3. This CDR3 spans 15 amino acids. DNA of the CDR3: TGTGCCAGCTCACTGGGACAGGGGACCAATCAGCCCCAGCATTTT. The encoded protein is CASSLGQGTNQPQHF.

The rearrangement links TRBV15 to TRBJ1-3; 9 bases line up with TRBD1. With V trimmed by 5 bases and J by 5 bases, 4 bases remained unmatched. CDR1 is LNHNV and CDR2 is YYDKDF in the germline V gene (reference sequence). The CDR3 contains 14 residues. CDR3 amino acids: CATSVDRGRNTIYF. As DNA, the CDR3 is TGTGCCACCAGCGTGGACAGGGGCAGAAACACCATATATTTT. Combining the CDR3 with reference TRBV15 and TRBJ1-3 gives the whole variable domain DAMVIQNPRYQVTQFGKPVTLSCSQTLNHNVMYWYQQKSSQAPKLLFHYYDKDFNNEADTPDNFQSRRPNTSFCFLDIRSPGLGDTAMYLCATSVDRGRNTIYFGEGSWLTVV.